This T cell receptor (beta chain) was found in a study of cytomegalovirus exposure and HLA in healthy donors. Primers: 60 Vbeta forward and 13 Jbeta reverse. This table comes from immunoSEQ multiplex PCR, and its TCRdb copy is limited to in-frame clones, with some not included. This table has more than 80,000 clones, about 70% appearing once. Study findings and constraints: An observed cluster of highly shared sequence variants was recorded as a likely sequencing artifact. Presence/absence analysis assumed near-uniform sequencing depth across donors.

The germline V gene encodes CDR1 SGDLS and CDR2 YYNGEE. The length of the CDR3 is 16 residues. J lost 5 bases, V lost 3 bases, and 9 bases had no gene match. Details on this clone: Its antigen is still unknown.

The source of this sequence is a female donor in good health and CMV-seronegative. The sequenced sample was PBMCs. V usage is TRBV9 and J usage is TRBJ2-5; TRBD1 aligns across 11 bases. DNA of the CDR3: TGTGCCAGCAGCGCCCTCGGGACAGGGGGGAGGGAGACCCAGTACTTC. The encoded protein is CASSALGTGGRETQYF. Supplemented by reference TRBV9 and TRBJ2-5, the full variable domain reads DSGVTQTPKHLITATGQRVTLRCSPRSGDLSVYWYQQSLDQGLQFLIQYYNGEERAKGNILERFSAQQFPDLHSELNLSSLELGDSALYFCASSALGTGGRETQYFGPGTRLLVL.